Presented here are 31 T cell receptor beta chains from one specimen sequenced in a study of blood T cell repertoires in COVID-19. Generated by immunoSEQ multiplex PCR, the TCRdb table keeps only in-frame clones and is missing some. The sample consists of around 250,000 clones, 86% of them appearing once. The specimen sequenced was peripheral blood. The source is a woman in her sixties or seventies who had recovered from COVID-19.

DNA for the CDR3: TGTGCCAGCAGACGGACAGCCGGGGAGCTGTTTTTT. It encodes CASRRTAGELFF. The chain uses TRBV6-5 and TRBJ2-2; D may be TRBD1 (6 bases). Germline V CDR1 and CDR2: MNHEY, SVGAGI. The CDR3 has 12 amino acids. Trimming took off 6 bases at V and 6 bases at J, with 8 bases between the two ends.

The chain is built from TRBV6-5 and TRBJ2-4; TRBD2 matches at 11 bases. CDR1 is MNHEY, CDR2 SVGAGI, per germline. The J segment lost 8 bases and the V segment lost 2 bases, leaving 8 bases of the junction unmatched. CDR3 length: 16 amino acids. The CDR3 DNA sequence: TGTGCCAGCAGTTACAAGGCTAGCGGGGGGTTGGACATTCAGTACTTC. It codes for CASSYKASGGLDIQYF.

The chain recombines TRBV5-1 with TRBJ2-2; TRBD1 agrees at 12 bases. The length of the CDR3 is 15 residues. Germline lookup yields CDR1 SGHRS and CDR2 YFSETQ. V shed 4 bases and J 5 bases; nucleotides not matched to a gene: 3. Here the CDR3 reads CASSRGQGATGELFF. The CDR3 bases are TGCGCCAGCAGCCGGGGACAGGGGGCAACCGGGGAGCTGTTTTTT.

The chain employs TRBV28 and TRBJ1-6; D is unresolved. Per germline, CDR1 MDHEN and CDR2 SYDVKM. CDR3 size: 14 residues. Trimming removed 6 bases at V and 8 bases at J, with 14 bases between. Here the CDR3 DNA reads TGTGCCAGCAGGCTCATCCTCAGCGATTCACCCCTCCACTTT. This sequence encodes CASRLILSDSPLHF.

Only a few counts were recorded for this clone. V is TRBV9 and J is TRBJ1-3, with D maybe TRBD1 (5 bases). The V and J ends lost 3 bases and 2 bases respectively, with 15 bases between them. The germline gives CDR1 SGDLS, CDR2 YYNGEE. The CDR3 loop spans 16 amino acids. CDR3 DNA sequence: TGTGCCAGCAGCGAAAAGTGGGGCTCTCCTGGAAACACCATATATTTT. It yields the protein CASSEKWGSPGNTIYF.

V gene TRBV7-2 combines with J gene TRBJ2-2; a possible D gene is TRBD2 (6 bases). CDR3 size: 13 residues. Germline lookup yields CDR1 SGHTA and CDR2 FQGNSA. With 5 bases removed from V and 6 bases from J, the gap between germline ends came to 10 bases. The CDR3 reads CASSPTSPGELFF. The CDR3 region has the DNA TGTGCCAGCAGCCCTACTAGCCCCGGGGAGCTGTTTTTT.

J is TRBJ1-3 and V is TRBV6-5; D not resolved. The CDR3 runs 12 residues. Germline loops: CDR1 MNHEY, CDR2 SVGAGI. V was cut by 6 bases and J by 7 bases, with 10 bases left in between. The DNA of the CDR3 is TGTGCCAGCAGCTTCACAGTGAACACCATATATTTT. This gives the protein CASSFTVNTIYF.

The chain carries TRBV6-4 and TRBJ2-5, with a possible D match to TRBD1 (6 bases). This CDR3 comprises 14 residues. CDR1 is MRHNA, CDR2 SNTAGT, per germline. The V end was cut by 6 bases, the J end by 6 bases, with 17 bases between. For the CDR3, the DNA is TGTGCCAGCAGGGCAGAGTTGGGGGCGAAGACCCAGTACTTC. It codes for CASRAELGAKTQYF.

In DNA form, the CDR3 reads TGTGCCAGCAGCCAGACGAGGGGGTTTGGCGATGGCTACACCTTC. Translated: CASSQTRGFGDGYTF. V usage is TRBV3-1 (or the pseudogene TRBV3-2) and J usage is TRBJ1-2, with D possibly matching TRBD1 (6 bases). V lost 3 bases, J lost 6 bases, and 17 bases lay in between. The germline V gene has CDR1 LGHDT and CDR2 YNNKEL (reference sequence). The CDR3 extends over 15 amino acids.

A note on this clone: This may come from a read error, since a much larger clone is one base off. The CDR3 reads CASSNTDTQYF. The CDR3 DNA follows: TGTGCCAGCAGCAACACAGATACGCAGTATTTT. V is TRBV2 and J is TRBJ2-3, with unresolved D. Germline-derived CDR1 and CDR2 are SNHLY and FYNNEI. Trimming left V 6 bases short and J 2 bases short, with 3 bases between. The CDR3 is 11 amino acids.

About this clone: Other DNA variants within this sample encode the same CDR3. The chain combines TRBV4-2 with TRBJ1-6, with D unclear. The CDR3 consists of 12 residues. Trimming stripped 3 bases from V and 7 bases from J, with 4 bases between. CDR1 is LGHNA, CDR2 YNFKEQ, per germline. The chain's CDR3 is CASSQRNSPLHF. The CDR3 DNA is TGTGCCAGCAGCCAGCGCAATTCACCCCTCCACTTT.

The chain is built from TRBV7-9 and TRBJ2-3, with D perhaps TRBD2 (5 bases). From germline, CDR1 is SEHNR and CDR2 FQNEAQ (reference sequence). The length of the CDR3 is 15 residues. V was clipped by 1 base and J by 5 bases, with 13 bases between them. CDR3 sequence: CASSLGPGRGDTQYF. CDR3 in DNA: TGTGCCAGCAGCTTAGGCCCAGGCCGGGGAGATACGCAGTATTTT.

This rearrangement joins TRBV12-3 or TRBV12-4 to TRBJ2-1; D is unresolved. The V end was cut by 6 bases, the J end by 7 bases, with 7 bases between. CDR3 length equals 11 residues. CDR3 bases: TGTGCCAGCAGGTCCAGAAATGAGCAGTTCTTC. Translated: CASRSRNEQFF.

V gene TRBV20-1 combines with J gene TRBJ2-7; no reliable D call. The CDR3 covers 11 residues. CDR1 and CDR2 from the germline V gene are DFQATT and SNEGSKA (reference sequence). V was clipped by 5 bases and J by 1 base, with 6 bases between them. The CDR3 coding sequence is TGCAGTGCTTCGCGGTCCTACGAGCAGTACTTC. This gives the protein CSASRSYEQYF.

V usage is TRBV28 and J usage is TRBJ1-2, with a tentative D call TRBD1 (6 bases). The CDR3 consists of 12 residues. CDR1 MDHEN and CDR2 SYDVKM come from the germline V gene. Deletions cut 6 bases from V and 6 bases from J, with 11 bases between. CDR3 in amino acids: CASSWGGHGYTF. For the CDR3, the DNA is TGTGCCAGCAGCTGGGGGGGGCATGGCTACACCTTC.

This clone has only one observation. The rearrangement joins TRBV2 to TRBJ1-5; D remains ambiguous. V lost 1 base, J lost 10 bases, and 8 bases lay in between. CDR1 is SNHLY and CDR2 is FYNNEI in the germline V gene. This CDR3 has 12 amino acids. The CDR3 nucleotides read TGTGCCAGCAGTGAAGGAGTCTCCCCCCAGCATTTT. It translates to CASSEGVSPQHF.

The rearrangement joins TRBV5-8 to TRBJ2-2; possible D gene TRBD2, 7 bases. Germline CDR1 reads SGHTS; CDR2 reads YDEGEE. The CDR3 consists of 17 residues. Trimming shortened V by 3 bases and J by 3 bases, and 18 bases separated the two germline ends. CDR3: CASSSTRRGGDTGELFF. The CDR3 coding sequence is TGTGCCAGCAGCTCGACCCGAAGAGGGGGGGACACCGGGGAGCTGTTTTTT.

This chain uses TRBV19 with TRBJ1-5; 8 positions match TRBD1. The germline V gene has CDR1 LNHDA and CDR2 SQIVND (reference sequence). J gave up 4 bases and V 3 bases, and 2 bases lay outside the gene matches. This CDR3 spans 14 amino acids. CDR3: CASSINRGNQPQHF. DNA for the CDR3: TGTGCCAGTAGTATTAACAGGGGGAATCAGCCCCAGCATTTT.

A word on this clone: This is likely a read error, given that the CDR3 carries no conserved phenylalanine or tryptophan at its end. The DNA is left out, because the CDR3 cannot be placed on it with certainty; the CDR3 is given as TCRdb lists it. The chain joins TRBV5-1 to TRBJ2-7; whether TRBD1, the table's D call, matches the DNA was not checked. Germline CDR1 and CDR2: SGHRS and YFSETQ. The CDR3 contains 9 residues when both ends are counted. The CDR3 sequence is CASSVPDSR.

This rearrangement joins TRBV11-1 to TRBJ2-7; TRBD1 matches 8 bases. The CDR3 runs 16 residues. The ends lost 1 base at V and 1 base at J; junction bases unmatched: 6. Germline-derived CDR1 and CDR2 are SGHAT and FQDESV (reference sequence). CDR3 residues: CASSLGDRRRSYEQYF. The CDR3 bases are TGTGCCAGCAGCTTAGGGGACAGGAGACGGTCCTACGAGCAGTACTTC.

The sample holds a few counts of this clone. This chain joins TRBV12-3 or TRBV12-4 and TRBJ1-5; D call uncertain. The V end was cut by 3 bases, the J end by 1 base, with 4 bases between. The CDR3 spans 13 residues. DNA for the CDR3: TGTGCCAGCAGTTTCCTAAGCAATCAGCCCCAGCATTTT. It translates to CASSFLSNQPQHF.

V gene TRBV10-3 combines with J gene TRBJ2-6; tentative D call: TRBD2 (6 bases). Trimming removed 0 bases from V and 2 bases from J, with 8 bases in between. Germline values: CDR1 ENHRY, CDR2 SYGVKD. The CDR3 has 16 amino acids. CDR3 amino acids: CAISESGGTGANVLTF. Here the CDR3 DNA reads TGTGCCATCAGTGAGTCGGGGGGAACTGGGGCCAACGTCCTGACTTTC.

This chain joins TRBV6-5 and TRBJ2-1; no clear D gene. Germline lookup yields CDR1 MNHEY and CDR2 SVGAGI. This CDR3 has 15 amino acids. The V gene lost 5 bases and the J gene lost 6 bases, with 17 bases spanning the gap. CDR3 residues: CASSNPRGSSNEQFF. CDR3 in DNA: TGTGCCAGCAGTAATCCCCGTGGTAGTAGCAATGAGCAGTTCTTC.

J is TRBJ1-3 and V is TRBV4-3; a weak D match, TRBD1 (5 bases). The V and J ends lost 0 bases and 0 bases respectively, with 9 bases between them. CDR3 length equals 16 residues. Germline-derived CDR1 and CDR2 are LGHNA and YSLEER. CDR3 coding DNA: TGCGCCAGCAGCCAAGATAGACAGAGCTCTGGAAACACCATATATTTT. Translation: CASSQDRQSSGNTIYF.

This chain links TRBV5-1 with TRBJ2-1, with 14 bases aligning to TRBD2. The germline V gene has CDR1 SGHRS and CDR2 YFSETQ. The CDR3 spans 16 residues. V was clipped by 4 bases and J by 7 bases; unmatched bases: 7. CDR3 residues: CASSPPTSGGGNEQFF. The DNA for the CDR3 is TGCGCCAGCAGCCCGCCGACTAGCGGGGGGGGTAATGAGCAGTTCTTC.

This chain links TRBV4-2 with TRBJ1-5; D gene ambiguous. Germline assignment: CDR1 LGHNA and CDR2 YNFKEQ. The V and J ends lost 0 bases and 1 base respectively, with 7 bases between them. The CDR3 consists of 15 residues. The CDR3 DNA follows: TGTGCCAGCAGCCAAGAGATCGGGAGCAATCAGCCCCAGCATTTT. Translation: CASSQEIGSNQPQHF.

This chain uses TRBV4-2 with TRBJ1-1; D possibly corresponds to TRBD1 (6 bases). Trimming took off 0 bases at V and 4 bases at J, with 12 bases between the two ends. The germline V gene has CDR1 LGHNA and CDR2 YNFKEQ. CDR3 length: 15 amino acids. CDR3 amino acids: CASSQDLRGITEAFF. The CDR3 nucleotides are TGTGCCAGCAGCCAAGATCTGAGGGGGATCACTGAAGCTTTCTTT.

V usage is TRBV6-1 and J usage is TRBJ2-1; 9 bases agree with TRBD2. CDR1 and CDR2 from the germline V gene are MNHNS and SASEGT. The CDR3 consists of 15 residues. The V segment lost 2 bases and the J segment 5 bases; nucleotides outside the gene matches: 4. The CDR3 loop is CASSERASGDNEQFF. For the CDR3, the DNA is TGTGCCAGCAGTGAAAGGGCTAGCGGGGACAATGAGCAGTTCTTC.

This sequence joins TRBV4-3 and TRBJ1-1; tentative D call: TRBD1 (5 bases). The CDR3 runs 14 residues. Trimming left V 3 bases short and J 2 bases short, with 10 bases between. Per the germline V gene, CDR1 is LGHNA and CDR2 is YSLEER. The CDR3 reads CASSHPDRNTEAFF. The CDR3 DNA reads as TGCGCCAGCAGCCACCCCGACAGAAACACTGAAGCTTTCTTT.

The chain links TRBV7-9 to TRBJ2-7; unclear D gene. CDR3 length equals 13 residues. Between the trimmed V and J ends, which lost 5 bases and 3 bases, there was a span of 11 bases. The germline V gene has CDR1 SEHNR and CDR2 FQNEAQ (reference sequence). CDR3 sequence reads: CASSALYGYEQYF. The CDR3 DNA reads TGTGCCAGCAGCGCACTCTACGGCTACGAGCAGTACTTC.

The genes are TRBV6-7 and TRBJ1-5; D unclear. TRBV6-7 is noted as an ORF with a role that remains uncertain. With 0 bases removed from V and 3 bases from J, the gap between germline ends came to 24 bases. The CDR3 consists of 20 residues. CDR3 amino acids: CASSYSLLDEWRATNQPQHF. CDR3 coding DNA: TGTGCCAGCAGTTACTCTCTCCTGGATGAGTGGAGGGCGACCAATCAGCCCCAGCATTTT.